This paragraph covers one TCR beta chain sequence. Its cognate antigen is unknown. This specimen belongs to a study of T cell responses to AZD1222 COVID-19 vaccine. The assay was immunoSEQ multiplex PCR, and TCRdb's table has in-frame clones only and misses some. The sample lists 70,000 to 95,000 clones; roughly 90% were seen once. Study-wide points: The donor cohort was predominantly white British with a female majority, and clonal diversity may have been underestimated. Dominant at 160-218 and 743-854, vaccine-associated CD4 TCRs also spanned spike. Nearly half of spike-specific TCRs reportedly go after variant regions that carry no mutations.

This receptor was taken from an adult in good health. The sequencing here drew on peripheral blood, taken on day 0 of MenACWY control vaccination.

Here the CDR3 DNA reads TGTGCCAGCAGCTTAGCTGAAGTGGGGGTTGGAGAGACCCAGTACTTC. Its protein product is CASSLAEVGVGETQYF. This chain connects TRBV7-8 to TRBJ2-5; D is perhaps TRBD1 or TRBD2 (5 bases each). V lost 0 bases and J lost 4, with 15 bases in between. CDR1 and CDR2 from the germline V gene are SGHVS and FQNEAQ. This CDR3 spans 16 amino acids.